This passage covers 7 T cell receptor beta chains from one sample sequenced in a study of identical twins. Each CDR3 protein is one row after TCRdb ran MiXCR on the 5' RACE reads. This table holds some 500,000 distinct CDR3 sequences, 13% to 15% found once. This sample was also put to use in a study of yellow fever vaccine responses in identical twins.

Sequencing was performed on CD4+ T cells sorted from blood. The receptors originated from a woman between 18 and 29 years old in good health.

The chain uses TRBV20-1 and TRBJ2-1; tentatively, D is TRBD2 (6 bases). CDR3 length equals 15 residues. Germline CDR1 and CDR2: DFQATT and SNEGSKA (reference sequence). The ends were cut back, 3 bases at V and 0 bases at J, with 12 bases in the middle. CDR3 bases: TGCAGTGCTAGGGACTACAGGAGCTCCTACAATGAGCAGTTCTTC. It codes for CSARDYRSSYNEQFF.

This sequence joins TRBV6-2 or TRBV6-3 and TRBJ2-1; TRBD1 agrees at 8 bases. The CDR3 has 12 amino acids. V lost 6 bases, J lost 9 bases, and 4 bases stayed unmatched. Per the germline V gene, CDR1 is MNHEY and CDR2 is SVGEGT. CDR3 in amino acids: CASSQGAGEQFF. DNA for the CDR3: TGTGCCAGCAGCCAGGGGGCGGGTGAGCAGTTCTTC.

This chain connects TRBV9 to TRBJ2-6; the match to TRBD1 covers 7 bases. The CDR3 runs to 15 residues. Germline CDR1 reads SGDLS; CDR2 reads YYNGEE. V dropped 4 bases and J dropped 4; count of bases not matched to a gene: 5. The CDR3 coding sequence is TGTGCCAGCAGCCCGACAGGGAACGGGGCCAACGTCCTGACTTTC. Translation gives CASSPTGNGANVLTF.

The genes are TRBV2 and TRBJ2-7; the D call may be TRBD1 or TRBD2 (5 bases each). Per germline, CDR1 SNHLY and CDR2 FYNNEI. This CDR3 region has 13 residues. Deletions cut 8 bases from V and 7 bases from J, with 18 bases between. The CDR3 DNA reads TGTGCCAGCGTTGGGACCCCGGCAGGAGAGCAGTACTTC. This translates into CASVGTPAGEQYF.

This clonotype was counted between two and nine times. The V gene is TRBV20-1, the J gene TRBJ2-7; 10 bases match TRBD2. The CDR3 sequence is 15 residues long. Germline loops: CDR1 DFQATT, CDR2 SNEGSKA (reference sequence). The J segment lost 3 bases and the V segment lost 5 bases, leaving 10 bases of the junction unmatched. CDR3 coding DNA: TGCAGTGCTCGTTGGACTAGCGGAGGACTCTACGAGCAGTACTTC. This translates into CSARWTSGGLYEQYF.

The J gene is TRBJ2-1, the V gene TRBV20-1; 11 bases fit TRBD2. Per germline, CDR1 DFQATT and CDR2 SNEGSKA (reference sequence). There are 15 residues in the CDR3. V lost 6 bases to trimming and J lost 8 bases; unmatched junction nucleotides: 12. The CDR3 nucleotides are TGCAGTGCACGAACTAGCGGGAGTTGGGAGGATGAGCAGTTCTTC. It specifies CSARTSGSWEDEQFF.

The chain uses TRBV6-1 and TRBJ1-1; D possibly corresponds to TRBD1 (5 bases). Per germline, CDR1 MNHNS and CDR2 SASEGT. The length of the CDR3 is 12 residues. The V gene lost 4 bases and the J gene lost 11 bases, with 14 bases spanning the gap. The CDR3 loop is CASSVNQGWAFF. In nucleotides, the CDR3 is TGTGCCAGCAGTGTAAATCAGGGTTGGGCTTTCTTT.